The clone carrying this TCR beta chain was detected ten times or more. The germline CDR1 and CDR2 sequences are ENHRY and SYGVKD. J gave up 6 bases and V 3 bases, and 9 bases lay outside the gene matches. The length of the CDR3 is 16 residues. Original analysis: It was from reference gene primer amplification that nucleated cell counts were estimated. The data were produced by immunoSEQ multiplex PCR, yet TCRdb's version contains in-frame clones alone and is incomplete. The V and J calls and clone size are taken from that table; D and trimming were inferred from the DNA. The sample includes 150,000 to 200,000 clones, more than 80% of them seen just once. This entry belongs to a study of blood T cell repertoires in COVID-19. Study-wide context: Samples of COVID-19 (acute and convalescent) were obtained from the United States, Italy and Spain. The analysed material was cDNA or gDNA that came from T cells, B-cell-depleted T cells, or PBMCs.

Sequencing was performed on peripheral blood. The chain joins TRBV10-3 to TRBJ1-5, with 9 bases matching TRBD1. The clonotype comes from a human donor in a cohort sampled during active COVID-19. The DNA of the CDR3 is TGTGCCATCAGTGAAGCGGACAGGGGAGGGGCTCAGCCCCAGCATTTT. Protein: CAISEADRGGAQPQHF.